The 23 T cell receptor beta chains listed next were all sequenced from one sample in a study of cytomegalovirus exposure and HLA in healthy donors (TCRdb year 2017). The library was generated by the immunoSEQ multiplex PCR assay. The multiplex PCR relied on a mix of 60 forward primers for TCR Vbeta segments and 13 reverse primers for TCR Jbeta segments. TCRdb's version of the immuneACCESS table is confined to in-frame rearrangements and falls short of the full clone set. An unresolved V gene accounts for under half of the shortfall where checked; the remainder is of unknown origin. The sample has about 190,000 clones on record, 87% of them singletons. Around 0.98% of the sample is taken by the ten largest. Sequencing was performed on PBMCs. All receptors derive from a boy between 2 and 10 years old in good health and CMV-seronegative.

The chain uses TRBV6-5 and TRBJ1-2, with 8 bases matching TRBD1. The CDR3 extends over 14 amino acids. V lost 5 bases and J lost 8; bases outside the gene matches: 10. Germline values: CDR1 MNHEY, CDR2 SVGAGI. CDR3: CASSATGTGIGYTF. DNA for the CDR3: TGTGCCAGCAGTGCTACCGGGACAGGAATAGGCTACACCTTC.

This chain joins TRBV28 and TRBJ2-7, with TRBD2 matching 7 bases. Germline-derived CDR1 and CDR2 are MDHEN and SYDVKM. The ends lost 5 bases at V and 4 bases at J; junction bases unmatched: 8. The length of the CDR3 is 14 residues. The CDR3 spells CASSRLGGVYEQYF. The CDR3 nucleotides read TGTGCCAGCAGTCGGTTGGGGGGGGTATACGAGCAGTACTTC.

The chain uses TRBV2 and TRBJ2-5; 9 bases are a match to TRBD1. The J call is doubtful: the DNA matches TRBJ2-7 better. The length of the CDR3 is 13 residues. Germline values: CDR1 SNHLY, CDR2 FYNNEI. This CDR3 reads CASSSDRGYEQYF. The DNA of the CDR3 is TGTGCCAGCAGTTCGGACAGGGGATACGAGCAGTACTTC.

The chain couples TRBV9 to TRBJ2-3; 13 bases align to TRBD2. V was pared by 4 bases and J by 2 bases, with 7 bases of the junction left unmatched. The CDR3 consists of 17 residues. Germline lookup yields CDR1 SGDLS and CDR2 YYNGEE. The CDR3 region has the DNA TGTGCCAGCAGCTTTGGACTAGCGGGAGCGGACACAGATACGCAGTATTTT. Protein: CASSFGLAGADTDTQYF.

The chain is built from TRBV5-6 and TRBJ2-1, with D hard to call. CDR1 and CDR2 (germline): SGHDT, YYEEEE. The CDR3 totals 13 residues. The germline V and J ends were trimmed by 4 bases and 4 bases, with 9 bases remaining between them. For the CDR3, the DNA is TGTGCCAGCAGCCTCTTTATATACAATGAGCAGTTCTTC. It codes for CASSLFIYNEQFF.

This chain uses TRBV19 with TRBJ1-1; D is unresolved. The CDR3 runs 14 residues. Per germline, CDR1 LNHDA and CDR2 SQIVND (reference sequence). V was clipped by 4 bases and J by 8 bases, with 17 bases between them. The CDR3 nucleotides read TGTGCCAGTAGTACATGGACTACGAGAGCCGAAGCTTTCTTT. Protein sequence: CASSTWTTRAEAFF.

This clone turned up a few times. V gene TRBV28 combines with J gene TRBJ1-4; 7 bases are shared with TRBD1. This CDR3 has 15 amino acids. V trimming: 6 bases; J trimming: 1 base; junction bases outside the gene matches: 5. Germline V gene sequence: CDR1 MDHEN, CDR2 SYDVKM. The CDR3 DNA is TGTGCCAGCAGCCCAACAGGGGAAACTAATGAAAAACTGTTTTTT. It is translated as CASSPTGETNEKLFF.

The chain combines TRBV19 with TRBJ2-1, with D unclear. The V gene lost 1 base and the J gene lost 7 bases, with 14 bases spanning the gap. Germline V lookup: CDR1 LNHDA, CDR2 SQIVND (reference sequence). CDR3 length: 15 residues. CDR3 residues: CASSIGADPMNEQFF. The CDR3 bases are TGTGCCAGTAGTATAGGGGCCGACCCTATGAATGAGCAGTTCTTC.

The chain links TRBV6-1 to TRBJ1-5, with no clear D. The CDR3 spans 16 residues. Between the trimmed V and J ends, which lost 0 bases and 3 bases, there was a span of 12 bases. Germline V gene data show CDR1 as MNHNS and CDR2 as SASEGT. CDR3 nucleotide sequence: TGTGCCAGCAGTGAAGCCCTGGCACAGCTCAATCAGCCCCAGCATTTT. It translates to CASSEALAQLNQPQHF.

This clone was seen only a few times. This chain uses TRBV27 with TRBJ1-5; 7 positions match TRBD1. The V gene's germline CDR1 is MNHEY and CDR2 SMNVEV (reference sequence). The CDR3 length is 13 residues. The V and J ends lost 6 bases and 9 bases, in that order; junction bases with no gene match: 8. The CDR3 DNA follows: TGTGCCAGCAGGATGACAGGGAGCGGGCCCCAGCATTTT. Protein product: CASRMTGSGPQHF.

This clone was observed a single time. V and J are TRBV29-1 and TRBJ2-3; 12 bases agree with TRBD2. J gave up 1 base and V 4 bases, and 0 bases lay outside the gene matches. The CDR3 consists of 14 residues. Germline-derived CDR1 and CDR2 are SQVTM and ANQGSEA. The CDR3 sequence: CSVGTSGGTDTQYF. The CDR3 DNA follows: TGCAGCGTTGGGACTAGCGGGGGCACAGATACGCAGTATTTT.

The chain is built from TRBV11-2 and TRBJ2-6; 8 bases map to TRBD1. CDR1 and CDR2 from the germline V gene are SGHAT and FQNNGV. With 7 bases clipped from V and 0 bases from J, the junction kept 8 bases outside the gene matches. The CDR3 runs 17 residues. The DNA of the CDR3 is TGTGCCAGCAACGACCGGGACAGGAGCTCTGGGGCCAACGTCCTGACTTTC. It translates to CASNDRDRSSGANVLTF. The variable domain in full, completed from reference TRBV11-2 and TRBJ2-6, reads EAGVAQSPRYKIIEKRQSVAFWCNPISGHATLYWYQQILGQGPKLLIQFQNNGVVDDSQLPKDRFSAERLKGVDSTLKIQPAKLEDSAVYLCASNDRDRSSGANVLTFGAGSRLTVL.

V and J are TRBV5-4 and TRBJ2-7; TRBD2 aligns across 10 bases. This CDR3 comprises 14 residues. Germline lookup yields CDR1 SGHNT and CDR2 YYREEE (reference sequence). V trimming: 2 bases; J trimming: 5 bases; junction bases outside the gene matches: 4. CDR3 residues: CASSLSSGSNEQYF. CDR3 bases: TGTGCCAGCAGCTTATCTAGCGGGAGCAACGAGCAGTACTTC.

The J gene is TRBJ2-5, the V gene TRBV27; unclear D gene. The DNA end is more similar to TRBJ2-7, so the J call may be wrong. The length of the CDR3 is 14 residues. Germline V gives CDR1 MNHEY, CDR2 SMNVEV (reference sequence). The CDR3 DNA is TGTGCCAGCAGTTTTTCCACGAATTCCTACGAGCAGTACTTC. Translation gives CASSFSTNSYEQYF.

To note about this clone: At one boundary the junction diverges from the germline segment, which might be a read error. This chain links TRBV2 with TRBJ2-7, with D perhaps TRBD2 (6 bases). CDR3 length equals 12 residues. The V gene's germline CDR1 is SNHLY and CDR2 FYNNEI. CDR3 coding DNA: TGTGCCAGCAGTGCTAGGTCGACTAGTTCGTCCTTC. Its translation: CASSARSTSSSF.

This chain joins TRBV5-1 and TRBJ1-1; TRBD1 matches at 7 bases. Germline V gene lookup returns CDR1 SGHRS and CDR2 YFSETQ. The CDR3 spans 16 residues. The junction had 13 bases not matched to a gene; V was cut back by 5 bases and J by 3 bases. The CDR3, as DNA: TGCGCCAGCAGACTGGGACAGTCATGGGGTGACACTGAAGCTTTCTTT. This sequence encodes CASRLGQSWGDTEAFF.

The genes are TRBV30 and TRBJ2-3, with 8 positions matching TRBD2. The germline V gene has CDR1 GTSNPN and CDR2 SVGIG (reference sequence). The CDR3 is 11 amino acids. V trimming: 4 bases; J trimming: 11 bases; junction bases outside the gene matches: 5. This chain's CDR3 is CAWKGAGGQYF. The CDR3 DNA is TGTGCCTGGAAGGGTGCGGGGGGGCAGTATTTT.

The DNA for the CDR3 is TGCGCCAGCAGGAGTGGACTAGCGGGAGGGCCGTACAATGAGCAGTTCTTC. Translating gives CASRSGLAGGPYNEQFF. The V and J genes are TRBV5-1 and TRBJ2-1; 15 nucleotides align to TRBD2. Germline V gene sequence: CDR1 SGHRS, CDR2 YFSETQ. V gave up 5 bases and J gave up 4 bases; unmatched junction bases: 7. This CDR3 comprises 17 residues.

Only one count was recorded for this clone. The chain recombines TRBV7-9 with TRBJ2-7; 7 nucleotides match TRBD2. Germline loops: CDR1 SEHNR, CDR2 FQNEAQ (reference sequence). V lost 4 bases and J lost 0; bases outside the gene matches: 9. The CDR3 contains 16 residues. The CDR3: CASSSGHAGVSYEQYF. Here the CDR3 DNA reads TGTGCCAGCAGCTCAGGCCATGCGGGAGTCTCCTACGAGCAGTACTTC.

V is TRBV5-1 and J is TRBJ2-5; D is undetermined. The J call may be mistaken, given a closer DNA end match to TRBJ2-7. Germline-derived CDR1 and CDR2 are SGHRS and YFSETQ. The CDR3 runs to 15 residues. DNA for the CDR3: TGCGCCAGCAGCTTGGCCGAAAGTCTTACCTACGAGCAGTACTTC. This gives the protein CASSLAESLTYEQYF.

With regard to this clone: At one boundary the junction diverges from the germline segment, which might be a read error. The chain joins TRBV5-1 to TRBJ2-5; tentatively, D is TRBD2 (6 bases). The CDR3 contains 15 residues. CDR1 is SGHRS, CDR2 YFSETQ, per germline. The CDR3: CASSRGEAFPEAQYF. DNA of the CDR3: TGCGCCAGCAGCCGTGGGGAGGCCTTCCCAGAGGCCCAGTACTTC.

The rearrangement joins TRBV14 to TRBJ2-2; D possibly corresponds to TRBD1 (5 bases). Germline loops: CDR1 SGHDN, CDR2 FVKESK. Trimming cost V 4 bases and J 4 bases, with 10 bases left between them. This CDR3 has 14 amino acids. In nucleotides, the CDR3 is TGTGCCAGCAGCCGCCGACAGCCCACCGGGGAGCTGTTTTTT. Translation gives CASSRRQPTGELFF.

The rearrangement uses TRBV28 and TRBJ2-2, with 7 bases matching TRBD1. From germline, CDR1 is MDHEN and CDR2 SYDVKM. This CDR3 is 17 amino acids long. Trimming at V came to 2 bases and at J to 4 bases, leaving 10 bases not matched to a gene. CDR3 amino acids: CASSLRWTGPFTGELFF. The DNA for the CDR3 is TGTGCCAGCAGTTTACGCTGGACAGGTCCTTTCACCGGGGAGCTGTTTTTT.